This T cell receptor (beta chain) was found in a study of T cell repertoires in cytomegalovirus infection. About this clonotype: Its antigen is not known.

In TCRdb, the reads were re-called with MiXCR into one record per CDR3 protein. The sample has roughly 78,000 distinct CDR3 sequences, around 40% seen once. The specimen was CD8+ T cells from cultured PBMCs, collected from culture after CMV antigen stimulation. The TCR was taken from a human donor in good health (CMV status not recorded). Some clones in this sample may be carry-over from other donors' samples.

The CDR3 loop reads CASSQSSIQGPQVYEQYF. CDR3 DNA sequence: TGCGCCAGCAGCCAGAGTAGCATACAGGGGCCCCAAGTCTACGAGCAGTACTTC. The chain employs TRBV4-3 and TRBJ2-7; 7 bases align to TRBD1. Germline V gene sequence: CDR1 LGHNA, CDR2 YSLEER. After removal of 3 bases from V and 3 bases from J, the junction contained 17 bases not matched to a gene. This CDR3 is built from 18 residues.